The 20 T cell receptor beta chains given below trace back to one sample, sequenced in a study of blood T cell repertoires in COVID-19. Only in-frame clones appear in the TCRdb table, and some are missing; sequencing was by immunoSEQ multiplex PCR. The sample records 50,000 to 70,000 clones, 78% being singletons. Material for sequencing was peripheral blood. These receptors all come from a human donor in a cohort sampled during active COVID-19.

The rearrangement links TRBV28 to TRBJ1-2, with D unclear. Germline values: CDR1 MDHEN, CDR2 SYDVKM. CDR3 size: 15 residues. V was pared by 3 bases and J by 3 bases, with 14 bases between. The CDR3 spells CASSLLGSIYYGYTF. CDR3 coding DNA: TGTGCCAGCAGTTTGTTAGGGAGTATTTACTATGGCTACACCTTC.

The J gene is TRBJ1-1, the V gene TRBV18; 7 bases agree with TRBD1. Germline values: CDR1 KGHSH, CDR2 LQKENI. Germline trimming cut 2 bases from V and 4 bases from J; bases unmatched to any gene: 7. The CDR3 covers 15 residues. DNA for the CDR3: TGTGCCAGCTCACCATTGCCCGGGACAGCCACTGAAGCTTTCTTT. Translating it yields CASSPLPGTATEAFF.

The CDR3, as DNA: TGTGCCAGCACCATGATCCGGGACTACCGACTTGCGAACACCGGGGAGCTGTTTTTT. Translation: CASTMIRDYRLANTGELFF. The V and J genes are TRBV27 and TRBJ2-2; 7 bases fit TRBD2. This CDR3 is 19 amino acids long. The V gene end was trimmed by 7 bases and the J gene end by 0 bases; junction bases not matched to a gene: 17. Germline-derived CDR1 and CDR2 are MNHEY and SMNVEV (reference sequence).

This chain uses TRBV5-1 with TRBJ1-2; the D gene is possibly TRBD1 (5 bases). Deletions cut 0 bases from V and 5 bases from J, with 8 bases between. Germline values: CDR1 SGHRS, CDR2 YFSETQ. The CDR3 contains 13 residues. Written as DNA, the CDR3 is TGCGCCAGCAGCTTGGGTTCAGGGTATGGCTACACCTTC. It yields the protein CASSLGSGYGYTF.

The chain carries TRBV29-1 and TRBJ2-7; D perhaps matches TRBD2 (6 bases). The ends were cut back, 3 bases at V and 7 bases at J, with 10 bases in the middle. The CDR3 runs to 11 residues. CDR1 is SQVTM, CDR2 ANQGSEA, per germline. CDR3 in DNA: TGCAGCGTTGACCTGGGGGGTGAGCAGTACTTC. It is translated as CSVDLGGEQYF.

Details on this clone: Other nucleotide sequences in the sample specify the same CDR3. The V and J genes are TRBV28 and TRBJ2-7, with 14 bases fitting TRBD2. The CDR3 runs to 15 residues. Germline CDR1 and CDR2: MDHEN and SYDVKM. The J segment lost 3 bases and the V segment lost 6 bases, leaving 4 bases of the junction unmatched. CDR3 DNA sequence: TGTGCCAGCAGCCCGGGGACTAGCGGGAGCTACGAGCAGTACTTC. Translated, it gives CASSPGTSGSYEQYF.

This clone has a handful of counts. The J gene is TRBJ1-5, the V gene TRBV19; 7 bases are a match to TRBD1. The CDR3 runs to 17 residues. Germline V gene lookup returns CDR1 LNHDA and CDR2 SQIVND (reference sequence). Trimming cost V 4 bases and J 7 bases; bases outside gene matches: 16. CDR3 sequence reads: CASSNHYRGGRGQPQHF. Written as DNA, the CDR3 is TGTGCCAGTAGTAATCACTACAGGGGCGGTAGAGGGCAGCCCCAGCATTTT.

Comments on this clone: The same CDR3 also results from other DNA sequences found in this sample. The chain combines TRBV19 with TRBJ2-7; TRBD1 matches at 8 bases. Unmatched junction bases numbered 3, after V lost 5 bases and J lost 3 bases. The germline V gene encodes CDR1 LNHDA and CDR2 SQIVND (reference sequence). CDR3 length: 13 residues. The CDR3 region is CASSSGTGYEQYF. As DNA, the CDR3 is TGTGCCAGTAGTTCCGGGACAGGCTACGAGCAGTACTTC.

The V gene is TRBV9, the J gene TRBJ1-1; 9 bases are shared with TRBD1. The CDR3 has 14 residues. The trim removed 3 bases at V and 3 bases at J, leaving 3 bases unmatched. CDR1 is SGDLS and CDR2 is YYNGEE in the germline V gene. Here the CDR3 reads CASSAGQGHTEAFF. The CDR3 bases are TGTGCCAGCAGCGCCGGACAGGGGCACACTGAAGCTTTCTTT.

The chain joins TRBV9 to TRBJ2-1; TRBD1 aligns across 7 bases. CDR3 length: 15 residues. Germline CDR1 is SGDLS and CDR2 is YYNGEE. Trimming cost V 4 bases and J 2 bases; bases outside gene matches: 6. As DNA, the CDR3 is TGTGCCAGCAGCACTCGACAGGGCACCTACAATGAGCAGTTCTTC. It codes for CASSTRQGTYNEQFF.

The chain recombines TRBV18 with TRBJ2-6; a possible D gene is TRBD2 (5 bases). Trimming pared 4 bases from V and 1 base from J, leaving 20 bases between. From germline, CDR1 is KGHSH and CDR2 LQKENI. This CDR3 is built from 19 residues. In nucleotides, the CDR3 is TGTGCCAGCTCACTACAGCGGAACCTCCCTCTATCTGGGGCCAACGTCCTGACTTTC. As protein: CASSLQRNLPLSGANVLTF.

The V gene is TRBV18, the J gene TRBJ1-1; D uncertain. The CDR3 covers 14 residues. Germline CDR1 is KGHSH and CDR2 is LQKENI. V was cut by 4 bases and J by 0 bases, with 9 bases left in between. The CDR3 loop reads CASSLSSMNTEAFF. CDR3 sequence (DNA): TGTGCCAGCTCACTCTCGAGCATGAACACTGAAGCTTTCTTT. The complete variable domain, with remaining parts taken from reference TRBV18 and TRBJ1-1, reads NAGVMQNPRHLVRRRGQEARLRCSPMKGHSHVYWYRQLPEEGLKFMVYLQKENIIDESGMPKERFSAEFPKEGPSILRIQQVVRGDSAAYFCASSLSSMNTEAFFGQGTRLTVV.

CDR3 DNA sequence: TGTGCCAGCAGCGTTCCGCCGGGGGGGGACAGATCCTACGAGCAGTACTTC. Its translation is CASSVPPGGDRSYEQYF. The chain links TRBV5-6 to TRBJ2-7; the D gene is possibly TRBD2 (8 bases). Trimming cost V 4 bases and J 1 base, with 21 bases left between them. This CDR3 comprises 17 residues. CDR1 and CDR2 (germline): SGHDT, YYEEEE.

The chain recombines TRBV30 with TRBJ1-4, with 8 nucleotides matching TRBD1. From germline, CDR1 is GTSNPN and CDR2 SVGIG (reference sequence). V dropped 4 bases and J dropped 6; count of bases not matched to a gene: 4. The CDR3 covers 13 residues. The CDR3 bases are TGTGCCTGGACAGGGGGCGTACATGAAAAACTGTTTTTT. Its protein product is CAWTGGVHEKLFF. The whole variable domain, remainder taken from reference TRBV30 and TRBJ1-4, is SQTIHQWPATLVQPVGSPLSLECTVEGTSNPNLYWYRQAAGRGLQLLFYSVGIGQISSEVPQNLSASRPQDRQFILSSKKLLLSDSGFYLCAWTGGVHEKLFFGSGTQLSVL.

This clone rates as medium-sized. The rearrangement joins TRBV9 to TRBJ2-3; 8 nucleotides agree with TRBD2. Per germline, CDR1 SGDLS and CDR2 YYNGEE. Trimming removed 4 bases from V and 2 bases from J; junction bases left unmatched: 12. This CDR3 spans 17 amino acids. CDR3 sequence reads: CASSLWELAVDTDTQYF. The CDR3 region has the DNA TGTGCCAGCAGCCTATGGGAACTAGCGGTGGACACAGATACGCAGTATTTT.

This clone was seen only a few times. The DNA for the CDR3 is TGCAGTGCTAGAACAGGGTTGGGCTACACCTTC. Its translation: CSARTGLGYTF. The J gene is TRBJ1-2, the V gene TRBV20-1, with TRBD1 as a possible D gene (6 bases). Germline V lookup: CDR1 DFQATT, CDR2 SNEGSKA (reference sequence). CDR3 length: 11 residues. V dropped 2 bases and J dropped 8 bases, with 9 bases sitting between them.

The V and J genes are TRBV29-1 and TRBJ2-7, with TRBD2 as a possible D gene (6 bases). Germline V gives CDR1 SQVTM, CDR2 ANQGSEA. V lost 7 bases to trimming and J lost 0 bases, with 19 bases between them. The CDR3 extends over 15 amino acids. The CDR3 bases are TGCAGCGCCCACGGGACTGGCGCAAACTCCTACGAGCAGTACTTC. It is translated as CSAHGTGANSYEQYF.

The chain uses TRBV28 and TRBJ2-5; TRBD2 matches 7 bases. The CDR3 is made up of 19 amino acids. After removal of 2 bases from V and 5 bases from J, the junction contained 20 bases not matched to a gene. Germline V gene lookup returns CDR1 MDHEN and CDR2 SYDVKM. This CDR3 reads CASSLPTDLYGGGRETQYF. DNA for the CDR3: TGTGCCAGCAGTTTACCTACCGACCTTTACGGCGGGGGACGCGAGACCCAGTACTTC.

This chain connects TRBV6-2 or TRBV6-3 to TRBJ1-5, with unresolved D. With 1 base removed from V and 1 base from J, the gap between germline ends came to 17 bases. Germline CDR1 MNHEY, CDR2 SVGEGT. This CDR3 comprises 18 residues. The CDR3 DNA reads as TGTGCCAGCAGTTACTTCCCGGGAAGAGGTGGAAGCAATCAGCCCCAGCATTTT. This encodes CASSYFPGRGGSNQPQHF.

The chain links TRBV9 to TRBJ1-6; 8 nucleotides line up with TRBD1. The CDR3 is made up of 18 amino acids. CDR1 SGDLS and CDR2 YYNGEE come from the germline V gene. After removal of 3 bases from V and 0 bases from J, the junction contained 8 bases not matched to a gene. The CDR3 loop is CASSAGTGTGSYNSPLHF. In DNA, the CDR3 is TGTGCCAGCAGCGCAGGGACCGGGACAGGCTCCTATAATTCACCCCTCCACTTT.